This T cell receptor (beta chain) stems from a study of early T cells in non-severe SARS-CoV-2 infection (dated by TCRdb to about 2021). About the investigation overall: TCR sequencing used bulk RNA from unsorted whole blood, so alpha and beta chains could not be paired. The paper as a whole reports these results and caveats: VDJdb matching was skewed toward anti-spike CD8 responses, so virus-specific expansions were likely underestimated and private and CD4 specificities were missed.

Library creation used 5' RACE. The instrument was a NextSeq 500. To correct for sequencing error and PCR bias, the TCR library protocol tagged individual cDNA molecules with unique molecular identifiers. Both TCR alpha and beta chains were sequenced, and tight co-correlation was observed between alpha and beta sequence abundances in each sample. The source study handled its data this way. Decombinator V4 was used to annotate the V gene, J gene and CDR3 of the TCR sequences. Expanded TCRs were defined as changing significantly between any two time points under a Poisson model with p below 0.0001. TCR abundances were normalised to the total number of TCRs sequenced per sample and were expressed as counts per million. MAIT TCRs were defined by TRAV1-2 paired with TRAJ12, TRAJ20 or TRAJ33, and iNKT TCRs by TRAV10 paired with TRAJ18. VDJdb, accessed 1 November 2021, was searched for CMV, EBV and SARS-CoV-2 annotated TCRs, with TCRs annotated for multiple antigens excluded. TCRdb ran its own pipeline on the public reads, namely fastp trimming at Q25 and MiXCR clone calling, and kept in-frame beta chains. Under each unique CDR3 protein, matching rows form one entry showing the most common genes and DNA. The V and J calls and clone size come from TCRdb's table, not from the authors' own analysis. The sample table shows 30,000 or so distinct CDR3 sequences, and roughly 7% are seen once. About 3% of the sample is in the top ten clones.

Set within a cohort of healthcare workers in London, UK, this nested case-control study involved weekly PCR testing of nasopharyngeal swabs along with blood sampling. Between 23 and 31 March 2020, the week of the UK lockdown, healthcare workers were enrolled and then followed up weekly for as long as 16 weeks. This clonotype came up many times. Its binding antigen is unknown. Within one base of it there is no much larger clone, and no base qualities were kept. The germline V and J ends show losses of 1 base and 0 bases respectively, and no gene match explains 2 bases of the junction. The germline V gene specifies SQVTM as CDR1 and ANQGSEA as CDR2. Taken from cysteine to phenylalanine, the CDR3 has 14 residues. The retained sequence is limited to the CDR3, 42 bases, with the frame set at the first base.

This receptor was obtained from an adult who was a healthcare worker with PCR-confirmed SARS-CoV-2 infection or an uninfected control (not recorded which). This chain joins TRBV29-1 to TRBJ2-7; 8 bases in the junction line up with TRBD1. The specimen sequenced was whole blood. The nucleotide sequence reads TGCAGCGTTGAAGCCGGGACAGGCTCCTACGAGCAGTACTTC. It is translated as CSVEAGTGSYEQYF.